A single sample gave rise to the 11 T cell receptor beta chains below, sequenced in a study of T cells after yellow fever vaccination. TCRdb reprocessed the 5' RACE reads with MiXCR, giving one entry per CDR3 protein. The sample lists roughly 330,000 distinct CDR3 sequences; around 3.9% were seen once. Specimen: PBMCs, collected 5 days after the yellow fever booster vaccination. The receptors originated from a man aged 18 to 30 who received the YFV17D yellow fever vaccine.

The sample holds many counts of this clonotype. The chain recombines TRBV10-3 with TRBJ2-1; no firm D call. V lost 8 bases and J 8 bases, leaving 16 bases between the germline ends. The CDR3 has 13 residues. Germline assignment: CDR1 ENHRY and CDR2 SYGVKD. CDR3 bases: TGTGCCATCCTCCTTCAGCGAGTTTATGAGCAGTTCTTC. Translating gives CAILLQRVYEQFF.

This clonotype was recorded many times. This sequence joins TRBV5-1 and TRBJ2-5, with D possibly called TRBD1 or TRBD2 (7 bases each). CDR1 and CDR2 (germline): SGHRS, YFSETQ. Trimming pared 5 bases from V and 5 bases from J, leaving 16 bases between. This CDR3 is 14 amino acids long. CDR3: CASSKGGGYETQYF. The DNA for the CDR3 is TGCGCCAGCAGTAAGGGAGGGGGCTATGAGACCCAGTACTTC.

This clonotype showed up many times. The chain couples TRBV5-1 to TRBJ2-3, with D unclear. This CDR3 contains 14 residues. V was pared by 1 base and J by 2 bases, with 8 bases between. Per the germline V gene, CDR1 is SGHRS and CDR2 is YFSETQ. CDR3 sequence: CASSLMADTDTQYF. The CDR3 bases are TGCGCCAGCAGCTTGATGGCGGACACAGATACGCAGTATTTT.

This clonotype has a handful of counts. The rearrangement links TRBV12-3 or TRBV12-4 to TRBJ1-2; the match to TRBD1 covers 9 bases. Trimming at V came to 6 bases and at J to 3 bases, leaving 8 bases not matched to a gene. This CDR3 region has 15 residues. This CDR3 reads CASRKTQGADYGYTF. As DNA, the CDR3 is TGTGCCAGCAGGAAGACACAGGGGGCCGACTATGGCTACACCTTC.

This chain uses TRBV7-8 with TRBJ1-5; D is undetermined. CDR3 size: 17 residues. Germline assignment: CDR1 SGHVS and CDR2 FQNEAQ. The V gene lost 0 bases and the J gene lost 3 bases, with 15 bases spanning the gap. This CDR3 reads CASSLASGGVPNQPQHF. The CDR3 DNA reads as TGTGCCAGCAGCTTAGCTTCCGGTGGGGTCCCCAATCAGCCCCAGCATTTT.

This clonotype has a count of ten or more. The chain combines TRBV7-2 with TRBJ2-1, with unresolved D. This CDR3 is 12 amino acids long. Germline values: CDR1 SGHTA, CDR2 FQGNSA. Trimming removed 5 bases from V and 8 bases from J, with 10 bases in between. The CDR3 region is CASSQSGYEQFF. Here the CDR3 DNA reads TGTGCCAGCAGCCAGTCGGGTTATGAGCAGTTCTTC.

In this sample, this clonotype turned up a few times. The chain combines TRBV24-1 with TRBJ2-3, with D perhaps matching TRBD2 (5 bases). CDR1 is KGHDR and CDR2 is SFDVKD in the germline V gene. This CDR3 is 15 amino acids long. V lost 4 bases and J 6 bases, leaving 16 bases between the germline ends. The CDR3 spells CATSESGNRPDTQYF. CDR3 nucleotides: TGTGCCACCAGTGAGTCGGGGAATCGCCCGGATACGCAGTATTTT.

This clonotype was counted at least ten times. The V gene is TRBV6-4, the J gene TRBJ2-3; D is tentatively TRBD1 or TRBD2 (5 bases each). Per the germline V gene, CDR1 is MRHNA and CDR2 is SNTAGT. This CDR3 has 13 amino acids. V was clipped by 4 bases and J by 3 bases, with 8 bases between them. The DNA of the CDR3 is TGTGCCAGCAGTGGGGACGCAACAGATACGCAGTATTTT. Translation: CASSGDATDTQYF.

J is TRBJ2-1 and V is TRBV6-5, with TRBD1 matching over 7 bases. With 6 bases clipped from V and 3 bases from J, the junction kept 20 bases outside the gene matches. Germline CDR1 is MNHEY and CDR2 is SVGAGI. The length of the CDR3 is 19 residues. CDR3 sequence reads: CASRSTPSTGWYYYNEQFF. The DNA for the CDR3 is TGTGCCAGCAGGTCAACGCCTTCGACAGGGTGGTATTACTACAATGAGCAGTTCTTC.

The sample holds a few counts of this clonotype. The rearrangement uses TRBV12-3 or TRBV12-4 and TRBJ1-5, with 7 positions matching TRBD1. V shed 1 base and J 5 bases; nucleotides not matched to a gene: 2. This CDR3 spans 14 amino acids. The CDR3: CASSLGQGHQPQHF. DNA of the CDR3: TGTGCCAGCAGTTTAGGACAGGGCCATCAGCCCCAGCATTTT.

This clonotype was seen repeatedly, ten times or more. The rearrangement links TRBV7-2 to TRBJ1-5, with 9 nucleotides matching TRBD1. J lost 5 bases, V lost 5 bases, and 7 bases had no gene match. From germline, CDR1 is SGHTA and CDR2 FQGNSA. The CDR3 is made up of 15 amino acids. In nucleotides, the CDR3 is TGTGCCAGCAGCCACCCACAGGGGGCTCATCAGCCCCAGCATTTT. Amino acid sequence: CASSHPQGAHQPQHF.